One sample yielded the 28 T cell receptor beta chains listed below, sequenced in a study of T cell responses to AZD1222 COVID-19 vaccine. TCRdb's copy holds only in-frame clones and misses some; the assay was immunoSEQ multiplex PCR. The table shows tens of thousands of clones, with roughly 85% occurring only once. Specimen: peripheral blood, collected 28 days after the second AZD1222 dose. The source of these receptors is an adult who received the AZD1222 COVID-19 vaccine.

The chain carries TRBV6-5 and TRBJ2-1; 8 bases fit TRBD1. CDR1 is MNHEY and CDR2 is SVGAGI in the germline V gene. V was pared by 8 bases and J by 3 bases, with 6 bases of the junction left unmatched. This CDR3 region has 14 residues. DNA of the CDR3: TGTGCCAGCGGGGAGACAGGGGACTACAATGAGCAGTTCTTC. Amino acid sequence: CASGETGDYNEQFF.

The chain combines TRBV5-1 with TRBJ1-5; perhaps TRBD1 as D (6 bases). This CDR3 contains 16 residues. V was clipped by 0 bases and J by 7 bases, with 17 bases between them. CDR1 and CDR2 from the germline V gene are SGHRS and YFSETQ. For the CDR3, the DNA is TGCGCCAGCAGCTTGGGGGGACCGGGGGGCGACCAGCCCCAGCATTTT. This sequence encodes CASSLGGPGGDQPQHF.

The CDR3: CASRLGGSSTEAFF. The CDR3, as DNA: TGTGCCAGCAGGCTAGGGGGTTCGAGCACTGAAGCTTTCTTT. This chain links TRBV3-1 (or the pseudogene TRBV3-2) with TRBJ1-1; a weak D match, TRBD1 (6 bases). CDR1 and CDR2 (germline): LGHDT, YNNKEL (reference sequence). The V and J ends lost 6 bases and 4 bases respectively, with 15 bases between them. CDR3 length: 14 residues.

In this sample, this clone turned up once. The V and J genes are TRBV19 and TRBJ1-2, with 8 bases aligning to TRBD1. V trimming: 5 bases; J trimming: 5 bases; junction bases outside the gene matches: 13. The CDR3 length is 16 residues. The germline gives CDR1 LNHDA, CDR2 SQIVND (reference sequence). Here the CDR3 reads CASSYGTGTGRYGYTF. The DNA for the CDR3 is TGTGCCAGTAGTTACGGGACAGGCACGGGAAGGTATGGCTACACCTTC.

The CDR3 protein is CSVVSHLSREMAAFF. The DNA for the CDR3 is TGCAGCGTTGTCTCCCATCTTTCCAGGGAAATGGCAGCTTTCTTT. The V and J genes are TRBV29-1 and TRBJ1-1; a weak D match, TRBD1 (5 bases). V was cut by 4 bases and J by 10 bases, with 25 bases left in between. The CDR3 has 15 residues. The germline V gene has CDR1 SQVTM and CDR2 ANQGSEA.

The chain employs TRBV28 and TRBJ1-5; weak D call: TRBD1 (5 bases). Germline V lookup: CDR1 MDHEN, CDR2 SYDVKM. Trimming stripped 4 bases from V and 6 bases from J, with 10 bases between. This CDR3 has 13 residues. CDR3: CASSSGYSQPQHF. Written as DNA, the CDR3 is TGTGCCAGCAGTTCAGGGTATAGTCAGCCCCAGCATTTT.

The V gene is TRBV9, the J gene TRBJ2-3; D unresolved. Between the trimmed V and J ends, which lost 2 bases and 0 bases, there was a span of 19 bases. Germline V gene lookup returns CDR1 SGDLS and CDR2 YYNGEE. There are 18 residues in the CDR3. The CDR3 loop reads CASSVQPWGAQSTDTQYF. DNA for the CDR3: TGTGCCAGCAGCGTTCAGCCTTGGGGTGCCCAGAGCACAGATACGCAGTATTTT. Filled out from reference TRBV9 and TRBJ2-3, the complete variable domain reads DSGVTQTPKHLITATGQRVTLRCSPRSGDLSVYWYQQSLDQGLQFLIQYYNGEERAKGNILERFSAQQFPDLHSELNLSSLELGDSALYFCASSVQPWGAQSTDTQYFGPGTRLTVL.

This rearrangement joins TRBV29-1 to TRBJ1-5, with 8 bases matching TRBD1. The germline V gene encodes CDR1 SQVTM and CDR2 ANQGSEA. The CDR3 extends over 15 amino acids. After removal of 4 bases from V and 4 bases from J, the junction contained 9 bases not matched to a gene. CDR3 nucleotides: TGCAGCGTTGGTTTTGCGACAGGGGAGAATCAGCCCCAGCATTTT. Translation: CSVGFATGENQPQHF. The full variable domain, with the rest looked up from reference TRBV29-1 and TRBJ1-5, is SAVISQKPSRDICQRGTSLTIQCQVDSQVTMMFWYRQQPGQSLTLIATANQGSEATYESGFVIDKFPISRPNLTFSTLTVSNMSPEDSSIYLCSVGFATGENQPQHFGDGTRLSIL.

The chain has TRBV3-1 (or the pseudogene TRBV3-2) and TRBJ2-1, with 12 bases matching TRBD2. Per germline, CDR1 LGHDT and CDR2 YNNKEL (reference sequence). V lost 4 bases and J lost 9; bases outside the gene matches: 7. CDR3 length: 15 residues. CDR3 sequence (DNA): TGTGCCAGCAGCCCAGGACTAGCGGGGAGGGGTGAGCAGTTCTTC. It yields the protein CASSPGLAGRGEQFF.

The chain uses TRBV5-1 and TRBJ2-1; D is unclear. Trimming pared 7 bases from V and 0 bases from J, leaving 8 bases between. The germline CDR1 and CDR2 sequences are SGHRS and YFSETQ. The CDR3 totals 13 residues. In nucleotides, the CDR3 is TGCGCCAGCGGGGAAGACTCCTACAATGAGCAGTTCTTC. It is translated as CASGEDSYNEQFF.

The rearrangement links TRBV5-1 to TRBJ2-5; possibly TRBD1 for D (5 bases). Germline assignment: CDR1 SGHRS and CDR2 YFSETQ. V dropped 2 bases and J dropped 1 base, with 12 bases sitting between them. The CDR3 sequence is 15 residues long. CDR3 amino acids: CASSLNRWRQETQYF. CDR3 coding DNA: TGCGCCAGCAGCTTAAACAGGTGGCGCCAAGAGACCCAGTACTTC.

This chain joins TRBV6-4 and TRBJ1-1; 7 nucleotides agree with TRBD1. Losses at the gene ends were 6 bases for V and 3 bases for J; bases not matched to a gene: 10. Germline V gene data show CDR1 as MRHNA and CDR2 as SNTAGT. The CDR3 sequence is 15 residues long. The CDR3: CASRAHRGPDTEAFF. In DNA, the CDR3 is TGTGCCAGCAGGGCCCACAGGGGTCCTGACACTGAAGCTTTCTTT.

This CDR3 reads CASTAAGGGRQFF. DNA of the CDR3: TGTGCCAGCACAGCAGCGGGAGGGGGAAGGCAGTTCTTC. The rearrangement uses TRBV12-3 or TRBV12-4 and TRBJ2-1; 10 bases are a match to TRBD2. This CDR3 comprises 13 residues. V was pared by 7 bases and J by 12 bases, with 9 bases of the junction left unmatched.

The chain combines TRBV7-2 with TRBJ2-2; tentatively, D is TRBD2 (5 bases). The CDR3 is made up of 15 amino acids. Germline V gene lookup returns CDR1 SGHTA and CDR2 FQGNSA. The V and J ends lost 5 bases and 1 base respectively, with 11 bases between them. CDR3 region: CASSPRAENTGELFF. In DNA form, the CDR3 reads TGTGCCAGCAGCCCCAGAGCGGAGAACACCGGGGAGCTGTTTTTT.

The CDR3 DNA follows: TGTGCCAGCAGCCCTTCTGGCCTCGGGCAGTTCTTC. Its translation is CASSPSGLGQFF. The chain recombines TRBV12-3 or TRBV12-4 with TRBJ2-1; D is unresolved. The CDR3 is 12 residues long. The V and J ends lost 6 bases and 12 bases respectively, with 15 bases between them.

This chain uses TRBV6-5 with TRBJ1-2; 9 bases fit TRBD1. Germline-derived CDR1 and CDR2 are MNHEY and SVGAGI. The CDR3 loop spans 14 amino acids. Trimming took 6 bases from V and 7 from J; bases not matched to a gene: 9. The DNA of the CDR3 is TGTGCCAGCAGAACCTCCGGGACAGGGATTGGCTACACCTTC. Residues: CASRTSGTGIGYTF.

This chain connects TRBV5-6 to TRBJ2-5, with a tentative D call TRBD1 (6 bases). This CDR3 has 14 amino acids. V lost 4 bases, J lost 5 bases, and 15 bases lay in between. Germline CDR1 SGHDT, CDR2 YYEEEE. The CDR3 bases are TGTGCCAGCAGCCAGGCAGGGGCCGGGGAGACCCAGTACTTC. Protein product: CASSQAGAGETQYF.

V usage is TRBV27 and J usage is TRBJ2-1, with 7 bases aligning to TRBD2. Germline CDR1 MNHEY, CDR2 SMNVEV (reference sequence). The CDR3 is 15 amino acids. Trimming took 6 bases from V and 2 from J; bases not matched to a gene: 7. The CDR3 sequence: CASRHSGLPYNEQFF. The CDR3 coding sequence is TGTGCCAGCAGGCATAGCGGGCTCCCCTACAATGAGCAGTTCTTC.

The chain joins TRBV30 to TRBJ1-3; 8 nucleotides agree with TRBD1. With V trimmed by 2 bases and J by 0 bases, 6 bases remained unmatched. CDR1 is GTSNPN and CDR2 is SVGIG in the germline V gene (reference sequence). The CDR3 covers 16 residues. The CDR3 DNA reads TGTGCCTGGAGTCCCCGGGACAGGACCTCTGGAAACACCATATATTTT. The encoded protein is CAWSPRDRTSGNTIYF.

The chain carries TRBV7-3 and TRBJ2-3; 11 bases are shared with TRBD2. Germline loops: CDR1 SGHTA, CDR2 FQGTGA. V trimming: 3 bases; J trimming: 2 bases; junction bases outside the gene matches: 1. The CDR3 sequence is 15 residues long. CDR3 sequence: CASSFSGRVTDTQYF. In DNA, the CDR3 is TGTGCCAGCAGCTTTAGCGGGAGGGTCACAGATACGCAGTATTTT.

The chain combines TRBV6-2 or TRBV6-3 with TRBJ1-2; D is unresolved. With 3 bases removed from V and 6 bases from J, the gap between germline ends came to 23 bases. This CDR3 region has 17 residues. Germline loops: CDR1 MNHEY, CDR2 SVGEGT. The CDR3 sequence: CASSYSALLGSRDGYTF. In DNA, the CDR3 is TGTGCCAGCAGTTATTCAGCCCTATTGGGCAGTAGGGATGGCTACACCTTC.

The rearrangement links TRBV6-5 to TRBJ1-2; 7 bases map to TRBD1. Losses at the gene ends were 5 bases for V and 3 bases for J; bases not matched to a gene: 3. Germline V gives CDR1 MNHEY, CDR2 SVGAGI. This CDR3 has 13 amino acids. The DNA for the CDR3 is TGTGCCAGCAGTATCGGGACAGACTATGGCTACACCTTC. It encodes CASSIGTDYGYTF.

The V and J genes are TRBV28 and TRBJ2-3, with a tentative D call TRBD1 (5 bases). This CDR3 region has 15 residues. V gave up 4 bases and J gave up 4 bases, with 15 bases separating them. The germline gives CDR1 MDHEN, CDR2 SYDVKM. CDR3 DNA sequence: TGTGCCAGCAGTTCCACCAGACAGAGGCCAGATACGCAGTATTTT. Protein sequence: CASSSTRQRPDTQYF.

V is TRBV19 and J is TRBJ1-1; no firm D call. With 1 base removed from V and 1 base from J, the gap between germline ends came to 7 bases. The CDR3 has 14 amino acids. CDR1 is LNHDA, CDR2 SQIVND, per germline (reference sequence). CDR3 sequence (DNA): TGTGCCAGTAGTATAGTTACAACGAACACTGAAGCTTTCTTT. Translation: CASSIVTTNTEAFF.

The chain is built from TRBV5-1 and TRBJ1-2, with D possibly being TRBD1 (5 bases). The CDR3 is made up of 12 amino acids. V lost 0 bases and J lost 7, with 7 bases in between. The germline V gene has CDR1 SGHRS and CDR2 YFSETQ. CDR3 DNA sequence: TGCGCCAGCAGCTTGGCCCAGGGTGGCTACACCTTC. Translated: CASSLAQGGYTF.

The V and J genes are TRBV7-2 and TRBJ1-5; 8 nucleotides line up with TRBD1. The trim removed 5 bases at V and 2 bases at J, leaving 5 bases unmatched. This CDR3 spans 15 amino acids. The germline CDR1 and CDR2 sequences are SGHTA and FQGNSA. CDR3 amino acids: CASSMDRAGNQPQHF. The CDR3 region has the DNA TGTGCCAGCAGCATGGACAGGGCTGGCAATCAGCCCCAGCATTTT.

The chain joins TRBV3-1 (or the pseudogene TRBV3-2) to TRBJ1-6; 7 positions agree with TRBD1. The trim removed 0 bases at V and 13 bases at J, leaving 6 bases unmatched. This CDR3 is built from 14 residues. Germline V CDR1 and CDR2: LGHDT, YNNKEL (reference sequence). CDR3 protein: CASSQDRTGFPLHF. The CDR3 DNA sequence: TGTGCCAGCAGCCAAGATCGGACAGGTTTCCCCCTCCACTTT.

The chain recombines TRBV4-1 with TRBJ1-4, with a weak D call TRBD1 (6 bases). The V end was cut by 0 bases, the J end by 10 bases, with 6 bases between. The germline CDR1 and CDR2 sequences are MGHRA and YSYEKL. There are 12 residues in the CDR3. For the CDR3, the DNA is TGCGCCAGCAGCCAAGAAGGGGGAAAACTGTTTTTT. Amino acids: CASSQEGGKLFF.